These 21 T cell receptor beta chains share one sample of origin, sequenced in a study of CD8 T cells in Susac syndrome. RNA, at roughly 0.45 to 1 ug, was reverse transcribed with random hexamers. One entry per CDR3 protein results from TCRdb running MiXCR on the immunoSEQ multiplex PCR reads. The sample carries 95,000 to 150,000 distinct CDR3 sequences, over 90% recorded once. Source material: CD8+ T cells from PBMCs. The receptors come from a human donor with Susac syndrome.

J is TRBJ2-3 and V is TRBV2; the D is unclear. CDR3 length: 13 residues. Trimming removed 0 bases at V and 4 bases at J, with 5 bases between. CDR1 SNHLY and CDR2 FYNNEI come from the germline V gene. The CDR3 nucleotides are TGTGCCAGCAGTGAAGCGTGGGCAGATACGCAGTATTTT. As protein: CASSEAWADTQYF.

A few counts support this clonotype. This chain links TRBV12-3 or TRBV12-4 with TRBJ2-7, with 10 bases fitting TRBD1. The CDR3 extends over 15 amino acids. V shed 3 bases, J shed 2 bases, and the junction held 4 bases outside the gene matches. The CDR3 DNA is TGTGCCAGCAGTTTTGGGACAGGGGTGCCCTACGAGCAGTACTTC. It is translated as CASSFGTGVPYEQYF.

The rearrangement links TRBV15 to TRBJ2-7; the D call may be TRBD1 or TRBD2 (6 bases each). CDR1 is LNHNV, CDR2 YYDKDF, per germline (reference sequence). CDR3 length: 12 amino acids. Deletions cut 3 bases from V and 5 bases from J, with 8 bases between. CDR3 in amino acids: CATSREGDEQYF. CDR3 DNA: TGTGCCACCAGCAGGGAGGGGGACGAGCAGTACTTC.

The rearrangement links TRBV5-1 to TRBJ1-2; weak D call: TRBD1 (5 bases). The V gene lost 0 bases and the J gene lost 0 bases, with 6 bases spanning the gap. The CDR3 is made up of 14 amino acids. From germline, CDR1 is SGHRS and CDR2 YFSETQ. The CDR3 DNA is TGCGCCAGCAGCTTGGGACAGCCTAACTATGGCTACACCTTC. Translating it yields CASSLGQPNYGYTF.

The V call is TRBV4-3, the J call TRBJ2-1, with D possibly matching TRBD2 (5 bases). V lost 0 bases, J lost 3 bases, and 24 bases lay in between. The CDR3 is made up of 20 amino acids. From germline, CDR1 is LGHNA and CDR2 YSLEER. This CDR3 is CASSQERGPPFYMGYNEQFF. The CDR3 DNA reads TGCGCCAGCAGCCAAGAACGGGGTCCCCCCTTCTATATGGGCTACAATGAGCAGTTCTTC.

The V gene is TRBV11-2, the J gene TRBJ2-6; TRBD1 aligns across 10 bases. The CDR3 has 17 residues. Germline lookup yields CDR1 SGHAT and CDR2 FQNNGV. The V segment lost 5 bases and the J segment 2 bases; nucleotides outside the gene matches: 6. In nucleotides, the CDR3 is TGTGCCAGCAGCCCCCGGGACAGGGGTGCTGGGGCCAACGTCCTGACTTTC. This gives the protein CASSPRDRGAGANVLTF. Drawing the rest from reference TRBV11-2 and TRBJ2-6, the complete variable domain is EAGVAQSPRYKIIEKRQSVAFWCNPISGHATLYWYQQILGQGPKLLIQFQNNGVVDDSQLPKDRFSAERLKGVDSTLKIQPAKLEDSAVYLCASSPRDRGAGANVLTFGAGSRLTVL.

The table lists this clonotype with a few counts. The chain links TRBV5-4 to TRBJ2-7, with D unclear. The CDR3 is made up of 12 amino acids. Trimming pared 3 bases from V and 4 bases from J, leaving 8 bases between. The V gene's germline CDR1 is SGHNT and CDR2 YYREEE (reference sequence). CDR3 in DNA: TGTGCCAGCAGCTGGGATTTGTACGAGCAGTACTTC. Amino acids: CASSWDLYEQYF.

The gene calls are TRBV7-6 and TRBJ1-1; D not resolved. With 5 bases removed from V and 3 bases from J, the gap between germline ends came to 19 bases. This CDR3 comprises 16 residues. Germline CDR1 SGHVS, CDR2 FNYEAQ. DNA of the CDR3: TGTGCCAGCAGCCTTACCCCTACTTCGTGGGACACTGAAGCTTTCTTT. It encodes CASSLTPTSWDTEAFF.

The rearrangement uses TRBV4-2 and TRBJ2-7; the match to TRBD1 covers 8 bases. V dropped 0 bases and J dropped 0; count of bases not matched to a gene: 4. CDR3 length equals 16 residues. Germline CDR1 is LGHNA and CDR2 is YNFKEQ. DNA of the CDR3: TGTGCCAGCAGCCAAGAAGGAACAGGGGGCTCCTACGAGCAGTACTTC. The encoded protein is CASSQEGTGGSYEQYF.

The rearrangement links TRBV19 to TRBJ1-6; D may be TRBD1 (6 bases). From germline, CDR1 is LNHDA and CDR2 SQIVND (reference sequence). This CDR3 region has 16 residues. Trimming took off 3 bases at V and 9 bases at J, with 18 bases between the two ends. CDR3 in DNA: TGTGCCAGTAGTATTTCATTGACAGGTGCCGGTTCACCCCTCCACTTT. It yields the protein CASSISLTGAGSPLHF. Using reference TRBV19 and TRBJ1-6 for the parts outside the CDR3, the full variable domain is DGGITQSPKYLFRKEGQNVTLSCEQNLNHDAMYWYRQDPGQGLRLIYYSQIVNDFQKGDIAEGYSVSREKKESFPLTVTSAQKNPTAFYLCASSISLTGAGSPLHFGNGTRLTVT.

The CDR3 nucleotides read TGCAGCGTTGTTTCTCTTGGCCACTCTGGAAACACCATATATTTT. This translates into CSVVSLGHSGNTIYF. V and J are TRBV29-1 and TRBJ1-3, with D unresolved. Germline V gives CDR1 SQVTM, CDR2 ANQGSEA. The CDR3 runs 15 residues. Deletions cut 4 bases from V and 0 bases from J, with 13 bases between.

The chain is built from TRBV3-1 and TRBJ2-5; D unclear. CDR3 length: 17 residues. With 1 base removed from V and 7 bases from J, the gap between germline ends came to 22 bases. Germline lookup yields CDR1 LGHDT and CDR2 YNNKEL (reference sequence). Here the CDR3 reads CASSQVEWIGPSWTQYF. The CDR3 nucleotides are TGTGCCAGCAGCCAAGTAGAATGGATCGGACCGTCCTGGACCCAGTACTTC.

The rearrangement joins TRBV5-1 to TRBJ2-7; either TRBD1 or TRBD2 may fit D (5 bases each). V was trimmed by 0 bases and J by 6 bases, leaving 10 bases between them. The CDR3 length is 13 residues. CDR1 and CDR2 (germline): SGHRS, YFSETQ. CDR3 protein: CASSLDSGTEQYF. The DNA of the CDR3 is TGCGCCAGCAGCTTGGATTCGGGGACCGAGCAGTACTTC.

The chain carries TRBV9 and TRBJ2-3; 7 bases are a match to TRBD2. With V trimmed by 3 bases and J by 8 bases, 0 bases remained unmatched. CDR3 length: 11 amino acids. CDR1 SGDLS and CDR2 YYNGEE come from the germline V gene. Here the CDR3 DNA reads TGTGCCAGCAGCGCGGGGGGTACGCAGTATTTT. Protein product: CASSAGGTQYF.

The genes are TRBV6-6 and TRBJ2-5, with 8 bases lining up with TRBD2. The V gene end was trimmed by 0 bases and the J gene end by 2 bases; junction bases not matched to a gene: 5. The germline V gene encodes CDR1 MNHNY and CDR2 SVGAGI (reference sequence). The CDR3 extends over 16 amino acids. In DNA, the CDR3 is TGTGCCAGCAGTTACTCGTCTCTAGCGGGTCAAGAGACCCAGTACTTC. It encodes CASSYSSLAGQETQYF.

The chain employs TRBV2 and TRBJ2-5; no clear D gene. V was clipped by 1 base and J by 4 bases, with 16 bases between them. From germline, CDR1 is SNHLY and CDR2 FYNNEI. This CDR3 comprises 16 residues. The CDR3 spells CASSEDQNALLETQYF. CDR3 nucleotides: TGTGCCAGCAGTGAAGACCAGAACGCTCTTTTAGAGACCCAGTACTTC.

The J gene is TRBJ2-2, the V gene TRBV4-1; D is possibly TRBD1 (6 bases). V gave up 5 bases and J gave up 5 bases, with 15 bases separating them. Germline CDR1 MGHRA, CDR2 YSYEKL. This CDR3 spans 15 amino acids. In DNA, the CDR3 is TGCGCCAGCAGCTTGTCGGGACACGTTACCGGGGAGCTGTTTTTT. Translation: CASSLSGHVTGELFF.

The gene calls are TRBV25-1 and TRBJ1-3; no clear D gene. This CDR3 spans 12 amino acids. Germline V gene sequence: CDR1 MGHDK, CDR2 SYGVNS. The V end was cut by 4 bases, the J end by 1 base, with 2 bases between. The CDR3 DNA sequence: TGTGCCAGCAGTGGATCTGGAAACACCATATATTTT. It encodes CASSGSGNTIYF.

The CDR3 nucleotides read TGTGCCAGCAGTACCCGGGACAGGGGCCACGAGCAGTACTTC. This encodes CASSTRDRGHEQYF. This rearrangement joins TRBV27 to TRBJ2-7, with 10 bases matching TRBD1. Germline V CDR1 and CDR2: MNHEY, SMNVEV (reference sequence). With V trimmed by 5 bases and J by 5 bases, 6 bases remained unmatched. This CDR3 is built from 14 residues.

This chain joins TRBV4-3 and TRBJ2-7; maybe TRBD2 (6 bases). Trimming removed 0 bases from V and 5 bases from J, with 14 bases in between. Germline V CDR1 and CDR2: LGHNA, YSLEER. This CDR3 has 15 amino acids. CDR3 sequence (DNA): TGCGCCAGCAGCCAAGACGGGGGAGCGGGCAACGAGCAGTACTTC. It specifies CASSQDGGAGNEQYF.

V usage is TRBV5-1 and J usage is TRBJ2-7; tentative D call: TRBD1 (6 bases). This CDR3 is 14 amino acids long. In germline, CDR1 is SGHRS, CDR2 YFSETQ. Trimming shortened V by 3 bases and J by 2 bases, and 12 bases separated the two germline ends. The CDR3 DNA reads as TGCGCCAGCAGCTCGTGGGACATCACCTACGAGCAGTACTTC. It is translated as CASSSWDITYEQYF.